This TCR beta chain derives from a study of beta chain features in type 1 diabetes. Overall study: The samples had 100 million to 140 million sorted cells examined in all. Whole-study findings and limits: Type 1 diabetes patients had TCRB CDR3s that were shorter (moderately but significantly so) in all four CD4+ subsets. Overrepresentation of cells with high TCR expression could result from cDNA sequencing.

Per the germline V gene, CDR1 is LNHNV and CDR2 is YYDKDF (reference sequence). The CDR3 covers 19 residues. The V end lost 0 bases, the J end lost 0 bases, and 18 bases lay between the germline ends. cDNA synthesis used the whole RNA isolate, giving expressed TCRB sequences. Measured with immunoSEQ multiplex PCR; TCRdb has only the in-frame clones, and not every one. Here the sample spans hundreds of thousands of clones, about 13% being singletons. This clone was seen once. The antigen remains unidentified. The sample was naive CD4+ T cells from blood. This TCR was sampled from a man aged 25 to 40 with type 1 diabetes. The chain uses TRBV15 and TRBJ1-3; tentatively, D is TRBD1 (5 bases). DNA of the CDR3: TGTGCCACCAGCAGAGATCCGTTGGGACTCATCCACTCTGGAAACACCATATATTTT. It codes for CATSRDPLGLIHSGNTIYF.